The T cell receptor beta chain described here comes from a study of shared clonotypes between healthy human individuals (dated by TCRdb to about 2020). Looking at the study overall: A few men and a couple of women, aged 18 to 49 years, made up the cohort. Between about 0.9 and 10 billion PBMCs per donor were obtained by leukapheresis. Libraries were prepared and TCR repertoires were sequenced by different laboratories using diverse techniques, in order to increase sequencing depth and limit assay-specific biases. To estimate repertoire size and how much clonotype sharing occurs between individuals, the study deeply sequenced the blood TCR repertoires of about five healthy adults. Overall results and qualifications from the work: Pairwise subsampling indicated that sequencing depth was expected to affect the degree of clonotype sharing among donors. Because the study included only a small number of donors, the genetic and exposure-history diversity represented was limited. Only blood was sampled, and tissue TCR repertoires likely differ from those in blood.

The germline V gene yields SGHTA for CDR1 and FQGTGA for CDR2. The CDR3 goes from the cysteine to the phenylalanine over 15 residues. This entry keeps only the CDR3 DNA: 45 bases, framed from base 1. Cut back by 4 bases and 5 bases, the V and J ends lie 16 bases apart. The donors were healthy, HIV-negative adults who had no recently reported acute infections or vaccinations. Every donor was a Caucasian adult residing in Nashville, Tennessee, USA. In the unsorted samples, around 81 million PBMCs were counted, and genomic DNA was extracted using the QIAamp DNA Blood Mini kit. Blood was obtained by leukapheresis, after which PBMCs were separated by Ficoll-Histopaque density gradient centrifugation and cryopreserved in liquid nitrogen vapor phase. Using the deep immunoSEQ assay, multiplex PCR amplified TCR CDR3 regions from genomic DNA. For each cell subset, the extracted genomic DNA was distributed evenly across all wells of several immunoSEQ 96-well plates, and each plate served as one replicate. For unsorted PBMC, approximately 0.3 ug of genomic DNA, equivalent to 25,000 to 35,000 T cell genomes, went into each replicate PCR. Ten immunoSEQ deep assay plates were used to sequence the unsorted PBMC genomic DNA. The purified libraries were quantified using a Qubit 3.0 fluorometer, sized with a Bioanalyzer 2100, and then quantified again using the KAPA Library Quantification kit. Every immunoSEQ 96-well plate was sequenced on a separate single-read 150-cycle Illumina NextSeq 550 flow cell. The authors' pipeline ran thus. Because the immunoSEQ output included only junctional sequences and no quality scores, the filtering could not be the same as the filtering used for full-length reads. Sequences were annotated with PyIR, a Python wrapper for IgBLAST v1.9, and V/J genes and CDR3 were assigned using IMGT germline references. Reads with weak V/J assignments (E-value above 1e-6), missing CDR3, stop codons, out-of-frame junctions, or ambiguous translated residues were removed. V3J clonotypes were defined as sequences sharing the same inferred V gene, J gene, and CDR3 amino acid sequence. The percentage overlap between two repertoires was calculated by dividing the number of shared unique clonotypes by the size of the smaller repertoire. Richness of each repertoire was evaluated using RTK rarefaction, the Chao1 estimator, and Recon v2.1 estimates of unobserved clonotypes. This immuneACCESS table, as held by TCRdb, lists in-frame sequences with V and J called but not all clones. Of the missing ones, under half trace to an unresolved V gene in checked studies; the others have no known cause. The V and J calls and clone size come from that table; D and trimming were worked out from the DNA. For this sample the table gives some 490,000 clones, of which roughly 80% were detected only once. Together, the top ten hold 12% of the sample.

For this clone: Its antigen is not yet known. A much larger clonotype is one base distant, so this may be a read error.

The chain uses TRBV7-3 and TRBJ2-3; TRBD1 is perhaps the D gene, given 5 matching bases. The sequence came from a woman between 40 and 50 years old in good health. Some clones in this sample may be carry-over from other donors' samples. Sequenced material: PBMCs. The nucleotides read TGTGCCAGCAGCTCGAACATGGGGCTGGGAGATACGCAGTATTTT. Protein translation: CASSSNMGLGDTQYF.